This T cell receptor (beta chain) was identified in a study of T cell repertoires in cytomegalovirus infection. Turning to the study itself: HLA-C-restricted CMV epitopes, recently identified, and well-studied HLA-B-restricted ones were used by the study. Indications of both CMV infection and matching HLA type were provided by public TCR beta signatures. Overall study findings and caveats: Clonotype analysis showed dominance of the ex vivo response by HLA-C-restricted CMV-specific TCR beta clonotypes.

This clonotype has just a few counts. Its antigen is still unknown. The CDR3 is made up of 14 amino acids. With 4 bases clipped from V and 6 bases from J, the junction kept 7 bases outside the gene matches. The germline gives CDR1 SEHNR, CDR2 FQNEAQ (reference sequence). TCRdb redid the calling of the reads with MiXCR, one entry per CDR3 protein. The sample has approximately 910,000 distinct CDR3 sequences; around 31% are singletons. This receptor was identified in a human donor in good health (CMV status not recorded). Some clones in this sample may be carry-over from other donors' samples. The chain recombines TRBV7-9 with TRBJ1-1, with TRBD1 matching 8 bases. The source was cultured CD8+ T cells from PBMCs, collected from culture after CMV antigen stimulation. CDR3 nucleotides: TGTGCCAGCAGCTCCCCGACAGGGGTTGCTGAAGCTTTCTTT. Translation gives CASSSPTGVAEAFF.